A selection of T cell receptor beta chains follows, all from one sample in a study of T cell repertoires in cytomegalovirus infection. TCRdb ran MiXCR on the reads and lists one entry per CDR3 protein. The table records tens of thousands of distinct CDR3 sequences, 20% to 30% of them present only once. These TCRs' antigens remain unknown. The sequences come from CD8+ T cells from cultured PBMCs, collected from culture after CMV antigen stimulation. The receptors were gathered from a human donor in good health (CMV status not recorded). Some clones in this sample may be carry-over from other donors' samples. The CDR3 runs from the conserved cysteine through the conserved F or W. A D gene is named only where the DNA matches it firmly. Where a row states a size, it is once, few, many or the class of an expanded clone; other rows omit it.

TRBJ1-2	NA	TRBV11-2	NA	CASSWGDTRPNYGYTF	TGTGCCAGCAGCTGGGGGGACACCAGACCTAACTATGGCTACACCTTC
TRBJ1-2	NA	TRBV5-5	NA	CASYGGGYGYTF	TGTGCCAGCTACGGCGGGGGCTATGGCTACACCTTC
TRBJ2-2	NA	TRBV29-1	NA	CSVVVDPTNTGELFF	TGCAGCGTTGTGGTAGATCCTACGAACACCGGGGAGCTGTTTTTT
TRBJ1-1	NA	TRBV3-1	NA	CASSQAFGHLNTEAFF	TGTGCCAGCAGCCAGGCCTTCGGACATCTGAACACTGAAGCTTTCTTT
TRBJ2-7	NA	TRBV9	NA	CASSPLGLSGEQYF	TGTGCCAGCAGCCCCCTAGGTCTCTCGGGCGAGCAGTACTTC
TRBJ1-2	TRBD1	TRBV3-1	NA	CASSLGQGGVKGYGYTF	TGTGCCAGCAGCCTCGGACAGGGCGGAGTAAAGGGCTATGGCTACACCTTC
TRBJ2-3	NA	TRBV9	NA	CASSEGPSSDTQYF	TGTGCCAGCAGCGAGGGGCCTAGCTCAGATACGCAGTATTTT
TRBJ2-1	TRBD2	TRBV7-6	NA	CASSPRDGRLGGNEQFF	TGTGCCAGCAGCCCCCGGGACGGGAGACTGGGAGGGAATGAGCAGTTCTTC
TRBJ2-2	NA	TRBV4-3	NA	CASSQGHNTGELFF	TGCGCCAGCAGCCAAGGACACAACACCGGGGAGCTGTTTTTT
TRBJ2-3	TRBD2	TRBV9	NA	CASSGGTSGATDTQYF	TGTGCCAGCAGCGGGGGGACTAGCGGGGCTACAGATACGCAGTATTTT
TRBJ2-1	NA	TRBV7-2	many	CASSAKGIRGNEQFF	TGTGCCAGCAGCGCGAAGGGGATTAGGGGCAATGAGCAGTTCTTC
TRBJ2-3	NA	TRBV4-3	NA	CASSQDPVRTDTQYF	TGCGCCAGCAGCCAAGATCCTGTACGCACAGATACGCAGTATTTT
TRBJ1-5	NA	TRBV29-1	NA	CSASIDLNSNQPQHF	TGCAGCGCCTCGATAGACCTAAATAGCAATCAGCCCCAGCATTTT
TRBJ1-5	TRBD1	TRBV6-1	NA	CASSTTGVPQPQHF	TGTGCCAGCAGCACTACAGGGGTCCCTCAGCCCCAGCATTTT
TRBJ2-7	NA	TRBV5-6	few	CASTGRVLVDEQYF	TGTGCCAGCACAGGACGAGTTTTAGTTGACGAGCAGTACTTC
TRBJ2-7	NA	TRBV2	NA	CASSEPVKGAYEQYF	TGTGCCAGCAGTGAACCGGTCAAAGGGGCCTACGAGCAGTACTTC
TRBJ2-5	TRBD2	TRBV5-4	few	CASSVPGTSKETQYF	TGTGCCAGCAGCGTCCCCGGGACTAGCAAAGAGACCCAGTACTTC
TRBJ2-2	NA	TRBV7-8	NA	CASSFRLEGTGELFF	TGTGCCAGCAGCTTTCGACTAGAGGGGACCGGGGAGCTGTTTTTT
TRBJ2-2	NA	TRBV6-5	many	CASSYGGPGELFF	TGTGCCAGCAGTTACGGGGGTCCCGGGGAGCTGTTTTTT
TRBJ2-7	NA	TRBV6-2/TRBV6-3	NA	CASSYQPEVPYEQYF	TGTGCCAGCAGTTACCAACCGGAGGTACCCTACGAGCAGTACTTC
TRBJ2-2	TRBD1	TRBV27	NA	CASARTGSTGELFF	TGTGCCAGCGCGCGGACAGGGTCCACCGGGGAGCTGTTTTTT
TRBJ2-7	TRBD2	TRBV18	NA	CASSPTTSGFRNGEQYF	TGTGCCAGCTCACCGACGACTAGCGGGTTTAGGAACGGGGAGCAGTACTTC
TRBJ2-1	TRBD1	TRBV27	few	CASSLSVDRGDEQFF	TGTGCCAGCAGTTTATCGGTGGACAGGGGTGATGAGCAGTTCTTC
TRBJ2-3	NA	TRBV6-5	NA	CASSTPGTETQYF	TGTGCCAGCAGTACACCGGGGACCGAGACGCAGTATTTT
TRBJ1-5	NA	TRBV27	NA	CASGNSYNQPQHF	TGTGCCAGCGGGAACAGCTACAATCAGCCCCAGCATTTT
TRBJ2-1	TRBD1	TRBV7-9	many	CASSPRTGGGYNEQFF	TGTGCCAGCAGCCCGCGGACAGGGGGAGGGTACAATGAGCAGTTCTTC
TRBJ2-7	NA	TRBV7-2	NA	CASSPNYEQYF	TGTGCCAGCAGCCCTAACTACGAGCAGTACTTC
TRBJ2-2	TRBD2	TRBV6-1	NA	CASSGTSGIIAGELFF	TGTGCCAGCAGCGGGACTAGCGGGATTATCGCCGGGGAGCTGTTTTTT
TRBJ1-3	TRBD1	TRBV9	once	CASSAHTGAGNTIYF	TGTGCCAGCAGCGCGCACACAGGGGCCGGAAACACCATATATTTT
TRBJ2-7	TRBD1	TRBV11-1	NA	CASSFGAGGSYEQYF	TGTGCCAGCAGCTTCGGGGCAGGGGGCTCCTACGAGCAGTACTTC
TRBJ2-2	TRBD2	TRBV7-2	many	CASSPPRAGDWTGELFF	TGTGCCAGCAGCCCCCCAAGAGCGGGAGATTGGACCGGGGAGCTGTTTTTT
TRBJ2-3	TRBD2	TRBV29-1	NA	CSVGGTSGSSGDTQYF	TGCAGCGTCGGTGGGACTAGCGGGAGCTCGGGAGATACGCAGTATTTT
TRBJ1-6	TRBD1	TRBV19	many	CASSIKGARPLHF	TGTGCCAGTAGTATTAAGGGGGCGCGGCCCCTCCACTTT